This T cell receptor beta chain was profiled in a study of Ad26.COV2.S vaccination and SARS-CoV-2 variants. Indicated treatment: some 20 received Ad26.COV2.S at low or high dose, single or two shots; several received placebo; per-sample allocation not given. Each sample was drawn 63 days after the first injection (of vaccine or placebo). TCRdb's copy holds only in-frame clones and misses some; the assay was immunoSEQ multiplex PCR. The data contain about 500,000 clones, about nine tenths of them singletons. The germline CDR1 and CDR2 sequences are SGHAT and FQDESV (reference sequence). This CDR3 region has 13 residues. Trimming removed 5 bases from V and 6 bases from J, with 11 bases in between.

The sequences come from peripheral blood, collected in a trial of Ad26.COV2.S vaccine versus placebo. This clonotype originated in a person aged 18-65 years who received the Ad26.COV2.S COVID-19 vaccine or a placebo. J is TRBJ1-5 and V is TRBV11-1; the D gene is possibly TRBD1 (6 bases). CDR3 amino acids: CASSPGRGQPQHF. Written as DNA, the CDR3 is TGTGCCAGCAGCCCGGGCAGGGGTCAGCCCCAGCATTTT. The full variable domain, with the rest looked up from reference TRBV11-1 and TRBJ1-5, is EAEVAQSPRYKITEKSQAVAFWCDPISGHATLYWYRQILGQGPELLVQFQDESVVDDSQLPKDRFSAERLKGVDSTLKIQPAELGDSAMYLCASSPGRGQPQHFGDGTRLSIL.